The clone carrying this T cell receptor beta chain has ten or more counts. The study made its TCR cDNA through 5'RACE template switching. That step introduced a universal primer site along with UMIs. TCRdb re-called the 5' RACE reads with MiXCR, one entry per CDR3 protein. The top ten hold approximately 59% of the sample, which has around 4,600 distinct CDR3 sequences, roughly 3.4% seen once. V trimming: 3 bases; J trimming: 7 bases; junction bases outside the gene matches: 5. CDR3 length equals 16 residues. Germline lookup yields CDR1 MNHEY and CDR2 SMNVEV (reference sequence). The entry originates in a study of T cells after yellow fever vaccination. Study-level points and caveats: Sorted memory subsets on day 0 showed almost all vaccine-responding clonotypes to be undetectable.

The source was PBMCs, either bulk or a sorted T-cell subset (CD4+, CD8+, memory, or dextramer-sorted; not recorded which), collected 15 days after the yellow fever booster vaccination. V is TRBV27 and J is TRBJ2-1; TRBD2 agrees at 14 bases. This TCR came from a man aged 30-40 years who received the YFV17D yellow fever vaccine. CDR3 coding DNA: TGTGCCAGCAGTTTCCCAGGGACTAGCGGGAGAAATGAGCAGTTCTTC. Its protein is CASSFPGTSGRNEQFF.